The present T cell receptor (beta chain) was sequenced within a study of blood T cell repertoires in COVID-19. Study-level information: The United States, Italy and Spain provided the acute and convalescent COVID-19 samples. Sources were T cells, B-cell-depleted T cells, or PBMCs; the material itself was cDNA or gDNA.

Per the original data handling: By means of reference gene primer amplification, nucleated cell counts were estimated. Generated by immunoSEQ multiplex PCR, the TCRdb table keeps only in-frame clones and is missing some. V and J calls plus clone size are reproduced from that table; the DNA served to infer D and trimming. The table shows some 200,000 clones, with around 81% occurring only once. Germline CDR1 is SQVTM and CDR2 is ANQGSEA. The length of the CDR3 is 16 residues. Specimen: peripheral blood. The chain links TRBV29-1 to TRBJ2-7; D might be TRBD2 (5 bases). The TCR comes from a human donor with acute or convalescent COVID-19. The donor label of this sample is uncertain. As DNA, the CDR3 is TGCACCGACCCGCCGGTTGCGGGCAGAATGATTCGAGAGCAGTACTTC. Translated, it gives CTDPPVAGRMIREQYF.